This T cell receptor beta chain was identified during a study of control samples from healthy donors and cancer patients. Looked up from germline, CDR1 is LGHDT and CDR2 is YNNKEL (reference sequence). V gave up 3 bases and J gave up 1 base, with 9 bases separating them. This CDR3 comprises 15 residues. The method was immunoSEQ multiplex PCR; TCRdb's version includes in-frame clones alone and lacks a portion of them. This sample has around 89,000 clones, with roughly four fifths found just once. This chain connects TRBV3-1 (or the pseudogene TRBV3-2) to TRBJ2-2; a weak D match, TRBD2 (6 bases). The clonotype was recovered from an older woman in good health. The sequencing input was blood. DNA of the CDR3: TGTGCCAGCAGCCACCGGGACTTGAACACCGGGGAGCTGTTTTTT. Translation: CASSHRDLNTGELFF.